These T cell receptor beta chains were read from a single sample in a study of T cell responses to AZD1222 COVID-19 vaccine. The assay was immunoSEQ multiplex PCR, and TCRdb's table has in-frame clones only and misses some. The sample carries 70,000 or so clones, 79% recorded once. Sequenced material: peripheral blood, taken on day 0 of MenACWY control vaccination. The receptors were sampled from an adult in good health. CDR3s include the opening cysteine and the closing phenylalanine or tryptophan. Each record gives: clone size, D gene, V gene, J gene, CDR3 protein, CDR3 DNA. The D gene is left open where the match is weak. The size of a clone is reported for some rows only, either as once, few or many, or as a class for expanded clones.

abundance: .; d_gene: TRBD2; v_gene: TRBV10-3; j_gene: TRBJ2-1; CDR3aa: CAISGSRTSGSYYNEQFF; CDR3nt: TGTGCCATCAGTGGATCGCGGACTAGCGGGTCTTACTACAATGAGCAGTTCTTC
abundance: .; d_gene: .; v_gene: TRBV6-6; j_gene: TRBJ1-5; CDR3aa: CASSYSRDQPQHF; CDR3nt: TGTGCCAGCAGTTACTCGAGAGATCAGCCCCAGCATTTT
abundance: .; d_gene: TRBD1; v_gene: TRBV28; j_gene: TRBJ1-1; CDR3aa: CASSNRGQNTEAFF; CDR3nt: TGTGCCAGCAGCAACAGGGGGCAGAACACTGAAGCTTTCTTT
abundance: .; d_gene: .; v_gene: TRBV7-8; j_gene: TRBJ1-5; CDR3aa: CASSRTVRVSNQPQHF; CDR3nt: TGTGCCAGCAGCCGAACTGTCAGGGTTAGCAATCAGCCCCAGCATTTT
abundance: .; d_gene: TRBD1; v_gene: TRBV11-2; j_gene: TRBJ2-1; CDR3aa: CASSPGTGGITYNEQFF; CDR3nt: TGTGCCAGCAGCCCTGGGACAGGGGGCATCACCTACAATGAGCAGTTCTTC
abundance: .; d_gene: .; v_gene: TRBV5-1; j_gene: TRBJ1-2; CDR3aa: CASSLVAGVRKVLYTF; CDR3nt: TGCGCCAGCAGCTTGGTGGCAGGGGTACGCAAAGTCCTCTACACCTTC
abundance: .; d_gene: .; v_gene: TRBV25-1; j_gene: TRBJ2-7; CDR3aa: CASTLHSRGEQYF; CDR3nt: TGTGCCAGCACCCTTCATTCCCGGGGGGAGCAGTACTTC
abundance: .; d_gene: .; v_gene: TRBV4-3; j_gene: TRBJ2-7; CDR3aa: CASSQDYRSEQYF; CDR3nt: TGCGCCAGCAGCCAAGATTACAGGAGCGAGCAGTACTTC
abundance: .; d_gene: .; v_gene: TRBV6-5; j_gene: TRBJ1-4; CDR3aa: CASRLNEKLFF; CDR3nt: TGTGCCAGCAGACTAAATGAAAAACTGTTTTTT
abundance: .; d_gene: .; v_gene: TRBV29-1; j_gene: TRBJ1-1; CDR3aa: CSVRPTGTEAFF; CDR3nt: TGCAGCGTCCGGCCAACTGGGACTGAAGCTTTCTTT
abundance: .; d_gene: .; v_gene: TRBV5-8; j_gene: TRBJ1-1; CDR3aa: CASSFTGQYTEAFF; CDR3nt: TGTGCCAGCAGCTTCACAGGACAATACACTGAAGCTTTCTTT
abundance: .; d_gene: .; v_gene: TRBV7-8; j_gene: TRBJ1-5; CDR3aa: CASSLGAGGNQPQHF; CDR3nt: TGTGCCAGCAGCTTAGGGGCAGGGGGCAATCAGCCCCAGCATTTT
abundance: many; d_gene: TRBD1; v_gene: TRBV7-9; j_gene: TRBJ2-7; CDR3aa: CASSSLDRAYEQYF; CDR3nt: TGTGCCAGCAGCTCCCTGGACAGGGCCTACGAGCAGTACTTC
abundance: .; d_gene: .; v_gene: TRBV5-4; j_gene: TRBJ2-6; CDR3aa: CASSLGGIGANVLTF; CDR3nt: TGTGCCAGCAGCTTGGGGGGAATAGGGGCCAACGTCCTGACTTTC
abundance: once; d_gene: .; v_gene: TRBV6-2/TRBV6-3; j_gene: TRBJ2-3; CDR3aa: CASSYGIQDTQYF; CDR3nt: TGTGCCAGCAGTTACGGGATACAAGATACGCAGTATTTT
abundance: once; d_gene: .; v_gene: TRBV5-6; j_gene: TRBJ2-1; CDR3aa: CASSWGREQFF; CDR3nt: TGTGCCAGCAGCTGGGGGAGAGAGCAGTTCTTC
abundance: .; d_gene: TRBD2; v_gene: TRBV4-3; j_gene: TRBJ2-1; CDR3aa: CASSQDGAGVYNEQFF; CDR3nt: TGCGCCAGCAGCCAAGACGGGGCGGGGGTGTACAATGAGCAGTTCTTC
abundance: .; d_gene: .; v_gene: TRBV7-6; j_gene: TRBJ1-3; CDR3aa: CASSIAHGSGNTIYF; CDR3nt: TGTGCCAGCAGCATCGCACATGGCTCCGGAAACACCATATATTTT
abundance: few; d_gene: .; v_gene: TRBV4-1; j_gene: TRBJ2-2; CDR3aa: CASSQAEGGSRGRAYTGELFF; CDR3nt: TGCGCCAGCAGCCAAGCAGAGGGGGGTAGTCGTGGGAGGGCGTACACCGGGGAGCTGTTTTTT
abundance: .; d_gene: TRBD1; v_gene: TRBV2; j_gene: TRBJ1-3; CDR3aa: CASTGQGERTTAGNTIYF; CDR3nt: TGTGCCAGCACCGGACAGGGCGAGAGGACTACAGCTGGAAACACCATATATTTT
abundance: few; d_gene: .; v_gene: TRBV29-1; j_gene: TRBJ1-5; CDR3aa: CSVSDGVNQPQHF; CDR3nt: TGCAGCGTTTCCGACGGAGTCAATCAGCCCCAGCATTTT
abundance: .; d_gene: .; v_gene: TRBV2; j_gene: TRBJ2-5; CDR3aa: CASTRDQSETQYF; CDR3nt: TGTGCCAGCACCCGGGACCAAAGTGAGACCCAGTACTTC
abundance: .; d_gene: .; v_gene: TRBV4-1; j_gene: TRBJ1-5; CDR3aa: CASSQGGSRQPQHF; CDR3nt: TGCGCCAGCAGCCAGGGAGGGAGCAGACAGCCCCAGCATTTT
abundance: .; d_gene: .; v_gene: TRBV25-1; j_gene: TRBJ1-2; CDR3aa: CASSPRTNYGYTF; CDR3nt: TGTGCCAGCAGCCCCCGGACCAACTATGGCTACACCTTC
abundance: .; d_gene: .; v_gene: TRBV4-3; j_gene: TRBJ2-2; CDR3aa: CASSQESNTGELFF; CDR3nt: TGCGCCAGCAGCCAAGAATCAAACACCGGGGAGCTGTTTTTT
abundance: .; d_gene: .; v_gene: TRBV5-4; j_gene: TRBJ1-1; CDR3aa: CASSLGRGTHLNTEAFF; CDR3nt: TGTGCCAGCTCCCTCGGGCGGGGGACCCACCTGAACACTGAAGCTTTCTTT
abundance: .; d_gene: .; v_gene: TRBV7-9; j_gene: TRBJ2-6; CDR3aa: CASRLGANVLTF; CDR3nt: TGTGCCAGCCGACTTGGGGCCAACGTCCTGACTTTC
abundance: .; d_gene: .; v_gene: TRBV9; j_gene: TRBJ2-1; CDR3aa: CASSVSGGGHNNEQFF; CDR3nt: TGTGCCAGCAGCGTATCTGGCGGGGGCCACAACAATGAGCAGTTCTTC
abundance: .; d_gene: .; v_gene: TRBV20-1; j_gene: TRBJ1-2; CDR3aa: CSARSSYGYTF; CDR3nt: TGCAGTGCTAGAAGCAGCTATGGCTACACCTTC
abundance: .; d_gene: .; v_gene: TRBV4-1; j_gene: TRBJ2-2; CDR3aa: CASRPGYTGELFF; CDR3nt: TGCGCCAGCAGACCAGGGTACACCGGGGAGCTGTTTTTT
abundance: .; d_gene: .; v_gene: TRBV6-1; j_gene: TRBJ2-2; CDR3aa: CASSEPSMGGELFF; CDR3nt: TGTGCCAGCAGTGAACCCTCGATGGGCGGGGAGCTGTTTTTT
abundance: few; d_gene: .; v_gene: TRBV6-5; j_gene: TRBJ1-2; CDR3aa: CASRRHPYGYTF; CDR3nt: TGTGCCAGCAGACGACACCCCTATGGCTACACCTTC
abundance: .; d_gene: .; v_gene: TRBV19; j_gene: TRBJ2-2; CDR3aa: CASSINRRLDGNGELFF; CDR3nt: TGTGCCAGTAGTATAAACAGGAGGTTGGACGGAAACGGGGAGCTGTTTTTT
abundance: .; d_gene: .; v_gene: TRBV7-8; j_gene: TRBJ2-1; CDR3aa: CASSLGSGLVDNEQFF; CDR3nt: TGTGCCAGCAGCTTAGGATCCGGGCTAGTAGACAATGAGCAGTTCTTC
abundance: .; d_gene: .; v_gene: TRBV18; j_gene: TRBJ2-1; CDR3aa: CASSREGDTYNEQFF; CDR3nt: TGTGCCAGCTCACGGGAAGGGGACACTTACAATGAGCAGTTCTTC
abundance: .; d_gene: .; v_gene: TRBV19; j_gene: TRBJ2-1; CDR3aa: CASSVAGLRDEQFF; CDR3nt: TGTGCCAGTAGTGTGGCGGGACTTAGAGATGAGCAGTTCTTC
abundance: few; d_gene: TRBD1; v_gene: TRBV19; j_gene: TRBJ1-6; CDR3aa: CASNRQGVNSPLHF; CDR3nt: TGTGCCAGTAATCGACAGGGGGTTAATTCACCCCTCCACTTT
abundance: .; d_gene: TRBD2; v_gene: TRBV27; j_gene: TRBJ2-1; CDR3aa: CASSLWGLAGGRGNEQFF; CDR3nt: TGTGCCAGCAGTTTATGGGGACTAGCGGGAGGGAGGGGCAATGAGCAGTTCTTC
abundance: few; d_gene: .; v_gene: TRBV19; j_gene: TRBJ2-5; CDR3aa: CASGTRGLEETQYF; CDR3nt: TGTGCCAGTGGAACCCGGGGACTGGAGGAGACCCAGTACTTC
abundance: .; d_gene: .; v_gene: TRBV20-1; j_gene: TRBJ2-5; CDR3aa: CSGDFQETQYF; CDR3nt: TGCAGTGGGGACTTCCAAGAGACCCAGTACTTC
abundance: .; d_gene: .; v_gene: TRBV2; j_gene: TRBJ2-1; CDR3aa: CASTQGGGRALFF; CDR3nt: TGTGCCAGCACCCAAGGGGGTGGCAGGGCCCTGTTCTTC
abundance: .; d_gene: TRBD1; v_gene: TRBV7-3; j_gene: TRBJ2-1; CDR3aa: CASSRTGGAYNEQFF; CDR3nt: TGTGCCAGCAGCCGGACAGGGGGCGCCTACAATGAGCAGTTCTTC
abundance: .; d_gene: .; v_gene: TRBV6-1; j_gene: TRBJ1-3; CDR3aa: CASSDAGRNTIYF; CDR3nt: TGTGCCAGCAGTGACGCGGGGAGAAACACCATATATTTT
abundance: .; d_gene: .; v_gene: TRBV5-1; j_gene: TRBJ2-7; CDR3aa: CASSPGPEGEQYF; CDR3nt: TGCGCCAGCAGCCCCGGACCCGAAGGCGAGCAGTACTTC